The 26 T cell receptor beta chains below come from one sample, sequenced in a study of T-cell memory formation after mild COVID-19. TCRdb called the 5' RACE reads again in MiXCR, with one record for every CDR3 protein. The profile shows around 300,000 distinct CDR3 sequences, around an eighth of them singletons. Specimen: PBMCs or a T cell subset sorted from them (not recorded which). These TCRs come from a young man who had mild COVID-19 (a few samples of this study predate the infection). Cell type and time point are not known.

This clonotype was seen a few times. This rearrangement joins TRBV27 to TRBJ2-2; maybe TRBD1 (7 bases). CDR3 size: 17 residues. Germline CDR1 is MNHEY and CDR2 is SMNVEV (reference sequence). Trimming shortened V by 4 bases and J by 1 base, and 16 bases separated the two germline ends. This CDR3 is CASSSTGTAGNTGELFF. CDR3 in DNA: TGTGCCAGCAGTTCGACCGGGACAGCGGGGAACACCGGGGAGCTGTTTTTT.

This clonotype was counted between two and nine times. The CDR3 here is CASSSWTSGGVTSTDTQYF. The CDR3 DNA is TGTGCCAGCAGTTCCTGGACTAGCGGGGGGGTCACAAGCACAGATACGCAGTATTTT. V gene TRBV6-6 combines with J gene TRBJ2-3, with 15 bases fitting TRBD2. V shed 4 bases, J shed 0 bases, and the junction held 8 bases outside the gene matches. Germline loops: CDR1 MNHNY, CDR2 SVGAGI (reference sequence). This CDR3 region has 19 residues.

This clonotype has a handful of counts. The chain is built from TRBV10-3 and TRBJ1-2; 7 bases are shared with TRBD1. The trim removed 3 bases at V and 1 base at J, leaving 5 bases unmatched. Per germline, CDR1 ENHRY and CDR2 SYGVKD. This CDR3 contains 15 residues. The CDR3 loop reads CAISEGQALNYGYTF. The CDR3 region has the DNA TGTGCCATCAGTGAAGGACAGGCCCTTAACTATGGCTACACCTTC.

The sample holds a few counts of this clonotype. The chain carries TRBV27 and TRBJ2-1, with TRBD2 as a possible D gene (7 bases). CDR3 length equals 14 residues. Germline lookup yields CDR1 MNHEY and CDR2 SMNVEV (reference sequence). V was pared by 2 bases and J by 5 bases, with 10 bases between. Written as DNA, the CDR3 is TGTGCCAGCAGTTTACCGGGGGGCCACAATGAGCAGTTCTTC. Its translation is CASSLPGGHNEQFF.

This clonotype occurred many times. As DNA, the CDR3 is TGTGCCAGCAGCCGCGAAGATACGCAGTATTTT. This sequence encodes CASSREDTQYF. V is TRBV7-9 and J is TRBJ2-3; D is ambiguous. CDR3 length equals 11 residues. CDR1 and CDR2 from the germline V gene are SEHNR and FQNEAQ (reference sequence). Trimming shortened V by 5 bases and J by 5 bases, and 5 bases separated the two germline ends.

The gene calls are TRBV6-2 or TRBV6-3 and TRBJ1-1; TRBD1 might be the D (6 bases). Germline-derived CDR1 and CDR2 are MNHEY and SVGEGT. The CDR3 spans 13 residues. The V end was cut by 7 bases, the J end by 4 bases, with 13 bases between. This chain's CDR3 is CASKGVGITEAFF. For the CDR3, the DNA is TGTGCCAGCAAGGGGGTGGGTATCACTGAAGCTTTCTTT.

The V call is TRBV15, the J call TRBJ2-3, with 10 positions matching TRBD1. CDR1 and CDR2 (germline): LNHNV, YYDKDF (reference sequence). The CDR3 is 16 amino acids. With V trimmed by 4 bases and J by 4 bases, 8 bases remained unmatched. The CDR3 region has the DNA TGTGCCACCAGCACACCGGGACAGGGGTGGCCAGATACGCAGTATTTT. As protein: CATSTPGQGWPDTQYF.

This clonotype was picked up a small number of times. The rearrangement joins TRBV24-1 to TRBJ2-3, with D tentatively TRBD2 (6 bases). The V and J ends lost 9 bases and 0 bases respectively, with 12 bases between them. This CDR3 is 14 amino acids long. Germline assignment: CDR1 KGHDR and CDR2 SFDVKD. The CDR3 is CATRRAGSTDTQYF. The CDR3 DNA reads TGTGCCACCCGGAGGGCAGGTAGCACAGATACGCAGTATTTT.

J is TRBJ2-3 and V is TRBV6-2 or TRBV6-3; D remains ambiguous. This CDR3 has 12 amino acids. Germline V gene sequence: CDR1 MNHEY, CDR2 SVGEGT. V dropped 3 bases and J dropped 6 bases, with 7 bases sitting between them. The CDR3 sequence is CASSYGPDTQYF. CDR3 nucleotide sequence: TGTGCCAGCAGTTATGGGCCCGATACGCAGTATTTT.

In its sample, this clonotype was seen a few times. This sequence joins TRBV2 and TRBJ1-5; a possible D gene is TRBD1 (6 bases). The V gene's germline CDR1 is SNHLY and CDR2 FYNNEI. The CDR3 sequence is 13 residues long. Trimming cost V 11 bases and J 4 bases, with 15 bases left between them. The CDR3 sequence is CAGGPGDNQPQHF. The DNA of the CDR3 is TGTGCCGGGGGACCAGGGGATAATCAGCCCCAGCATTTT. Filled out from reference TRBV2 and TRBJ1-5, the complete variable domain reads EPEVTQTPSHQVTQMGQEVILRCVPISNHLYFYWYRQILGQKVEFLVSFYNNEISEKSEIFDDQFSVERPDGSNFTLKIRSTKLEDSAMYFCAGGPGDNQPQHFGDGTRLSIL.

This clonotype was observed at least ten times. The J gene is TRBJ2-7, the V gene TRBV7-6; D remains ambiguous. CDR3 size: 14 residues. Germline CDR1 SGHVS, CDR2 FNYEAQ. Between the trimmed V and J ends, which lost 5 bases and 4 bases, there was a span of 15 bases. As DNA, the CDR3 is TGTGCCAGCAGCGGCGGACCTGCCGCGTACGAGCAGTACTTC. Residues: CASSGGPAAYEQYF.

The CDR3 reads CASSQGDGKETQYF. The DNA for the CDR3 is TGTGCCAGCAGCCAAGGCGACGGGAAGGAGACCCAGTACTTC. The chain is built from TRBV4-2 and TRBJ2-5; TRBD2 might be the D (5 bases). This CDR3 contains 14 residues. The V and J ends lost 1 base and 5 bases respectively, with 11 bases between them. Germline CDR1 reads LGHNA; CDR2 reads YNFKEQ.

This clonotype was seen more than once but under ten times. The CDR3 DNA reads TGTGCCAGCAGCCCACGACAGGGGACGGGTGGAAACACCATATATTTT. Its translation is CASSPRQGTGGNTIYF. The chain employs TRBV9 and TRBJ1-3; 8 nucleotides align to TRBD1. CDR1 and CDR2 (germline): SGDLS, YYNGEE. The CDR3 covers 16 residues. V gave up 4 bases and J gave up 3 bases; unmatched junction bases: 9.

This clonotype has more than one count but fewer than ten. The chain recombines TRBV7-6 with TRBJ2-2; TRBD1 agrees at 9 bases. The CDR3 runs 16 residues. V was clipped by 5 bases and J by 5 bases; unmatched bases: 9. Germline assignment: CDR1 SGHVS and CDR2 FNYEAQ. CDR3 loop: CASSVYRGQGTGELFF. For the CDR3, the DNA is TGTGCCAGCAGCGTGTACAGGGGGCAGGGAACCGGGGAGCTGTTTTTT.

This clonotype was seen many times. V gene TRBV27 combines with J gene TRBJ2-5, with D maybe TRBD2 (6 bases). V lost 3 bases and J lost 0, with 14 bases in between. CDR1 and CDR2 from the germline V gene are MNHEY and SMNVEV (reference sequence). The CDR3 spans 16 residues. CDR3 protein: CASSFSAGRNQETQYF. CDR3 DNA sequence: TGTGCCAGCAGTTTCTCGGCGGGAAGAAACCAAGAGACCCAGTACTTC.

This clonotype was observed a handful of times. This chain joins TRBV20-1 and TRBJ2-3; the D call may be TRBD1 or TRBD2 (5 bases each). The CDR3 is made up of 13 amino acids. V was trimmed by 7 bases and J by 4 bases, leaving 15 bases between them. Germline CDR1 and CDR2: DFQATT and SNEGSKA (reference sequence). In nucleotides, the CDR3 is TGCAGTGTGCTGGGGGTGGGGGCAGATACGCAGTATTTT. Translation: CSVLGVGADTQYF.

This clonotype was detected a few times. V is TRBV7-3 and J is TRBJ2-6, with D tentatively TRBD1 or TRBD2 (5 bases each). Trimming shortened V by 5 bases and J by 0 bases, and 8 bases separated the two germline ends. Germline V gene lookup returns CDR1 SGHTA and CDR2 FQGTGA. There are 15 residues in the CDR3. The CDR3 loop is CASSAGTSGANVLTF. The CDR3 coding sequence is TGTGCCAGCAGCGCCGGGACCTCTGGGGCCAACGTCCTGACTTTC.

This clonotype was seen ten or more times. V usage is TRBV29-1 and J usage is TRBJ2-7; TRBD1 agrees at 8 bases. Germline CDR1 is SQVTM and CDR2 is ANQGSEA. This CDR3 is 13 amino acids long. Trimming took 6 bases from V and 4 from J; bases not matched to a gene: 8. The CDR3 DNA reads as TGCAGCGTCGCAGGGGGCAGGGAATACGAGCAGTACTTC. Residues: CSVAGGREYEQYF.

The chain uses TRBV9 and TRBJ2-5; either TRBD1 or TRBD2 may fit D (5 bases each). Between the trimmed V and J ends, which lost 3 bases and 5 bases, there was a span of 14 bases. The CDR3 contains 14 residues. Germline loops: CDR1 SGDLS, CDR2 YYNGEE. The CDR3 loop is CASSAREIRETQYF. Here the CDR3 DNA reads TGTGCCAGCAGCGCCAGGGAGATTCGGGAGACCCAGTACTTC.

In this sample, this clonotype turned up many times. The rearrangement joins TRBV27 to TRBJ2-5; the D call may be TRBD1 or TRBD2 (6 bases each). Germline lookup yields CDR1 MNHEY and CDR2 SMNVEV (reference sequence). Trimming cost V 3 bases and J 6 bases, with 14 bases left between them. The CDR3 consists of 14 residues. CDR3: CASSFAKGGKTQYF. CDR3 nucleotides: TGTGCCAGCAGTTTTGCGAAGGGGGGTAAGACCCAGTACTTC.

CDR3 region: CSARGGQGETQYF. The CDR3 bases are TGCAGTGCTAGAGGGGGACAGGGGGAGACCCAGTACTTC. This chain connects TRBV20-1 to TRBJ2-5, with 10 positions matching TRBD1. Germline V CDR1 and CDR2: DFQATT, SNEGSKA (reference sequence). V lost 1 base to trimming and J lost 5 bases; unmatched junction nucleotides: 1. The CDR3 length is 13 residues.

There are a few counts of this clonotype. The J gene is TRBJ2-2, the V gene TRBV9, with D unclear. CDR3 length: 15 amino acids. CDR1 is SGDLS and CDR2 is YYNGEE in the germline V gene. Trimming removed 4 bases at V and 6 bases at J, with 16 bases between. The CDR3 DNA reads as TGTGCCAGCAGCCCGGGTACGCGAATTGCCGGGGAGCTGTTTTTT. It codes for CASSPGTRIAGELFF.

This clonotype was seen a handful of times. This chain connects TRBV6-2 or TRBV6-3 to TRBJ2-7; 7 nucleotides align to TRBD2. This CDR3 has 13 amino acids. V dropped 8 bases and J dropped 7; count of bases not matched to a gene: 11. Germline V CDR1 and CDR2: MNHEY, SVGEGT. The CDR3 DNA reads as TGTGCCAGCGGGGTACGGGGACTAAGTGAGCAGTACTTC. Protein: CASGVRGLSEQYF.

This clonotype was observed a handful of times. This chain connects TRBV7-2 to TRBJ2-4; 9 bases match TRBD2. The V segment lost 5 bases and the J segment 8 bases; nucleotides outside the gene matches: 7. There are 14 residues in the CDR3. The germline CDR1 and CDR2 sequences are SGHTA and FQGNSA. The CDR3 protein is CASSRAPSGDIQYF. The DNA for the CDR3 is TGTGCCAGCAGCCGGGCCCCTAGCGGGGACATTCAGTACTTC.

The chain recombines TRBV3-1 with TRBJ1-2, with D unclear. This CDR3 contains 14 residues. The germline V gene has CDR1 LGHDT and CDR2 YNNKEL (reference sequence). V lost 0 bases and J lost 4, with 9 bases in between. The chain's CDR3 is CASSQDHGFYGYTF. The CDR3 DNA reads TGTGCCAGCAGCCAAGATCACGGATTCTATGGCTACACCTTC. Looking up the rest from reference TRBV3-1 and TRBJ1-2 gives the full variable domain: DTAVSQTPKYLVTQMGNDKSIKCEQNLGHDTMYWYKQDSKKFLKIMFSYNNKELIINETVPNRFSPKSPDKAHLNLHINSLELGDSAVYFCASSQDHGFYGYTFGSGTRLTVV.

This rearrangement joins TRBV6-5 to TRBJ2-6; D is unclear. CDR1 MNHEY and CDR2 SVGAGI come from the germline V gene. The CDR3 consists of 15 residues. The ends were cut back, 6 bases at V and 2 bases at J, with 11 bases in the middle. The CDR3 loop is CASRINVAGANVLTF. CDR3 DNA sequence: TGTGCCAGCAGGATCAATGTTGCTGGGGCCAACGTCCTGACTTTC.